This T cell receptor (beta chain) was captured by sequencing in a study of blood T cell repertoires in COVID-19. Sequenced by immunoSEQ multiplex PCR; TCRdb stores in-frame clones only, minus some. The repertoire consists of 350,000 to 450,000 clones, with approximately 91% occurring once and the leading ten covering 1.4% to 1.5%. The sequence was collected from a woman under 30 who had been exposed to COVID-19. The sequencing sample was made of PBMCs or T cells enriched from blood (not recorded which).

The CDR3 is CASSSLAGGLETQYF. The CDR3 region has the DNA TGTGCCAGCAGCTCCCTAGCGGGGGGATTAGAGACCCAGTACTTC. The chain combines TRBV5-6 with TRBJ2-5; 11 nucleotides line up with TRBD2. Trimming removed 3 bases from V and 4 bases from J; junction bases left unmatched: 5. This CDR3 has 15 residues. Germline CDR1 SGHDT, CDR2 YYEEEE.